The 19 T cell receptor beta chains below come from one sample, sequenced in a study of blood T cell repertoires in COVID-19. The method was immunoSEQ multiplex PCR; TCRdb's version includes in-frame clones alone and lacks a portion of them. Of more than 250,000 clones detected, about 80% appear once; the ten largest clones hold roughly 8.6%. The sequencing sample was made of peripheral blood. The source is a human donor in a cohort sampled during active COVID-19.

As DNA, the CDR3 is TGTGCCAGCAGCGGGAAGGGGCTAGCGGGGGTCAAGCAGTACTTC. Amino acid sequence: CASSGKGLAGVKQYF. The chain combines TRBV7-2 with TRBJ2-7; 10 positions agree with TRBD2. The CDR3 contains 15 residues. The V gene end was trimmed by 5 bases and the J gene end by 8 bases; junction bases not matched to a gene: 12. The germline CDR1 and CDR2 sequences are SGHTA and FQGNSA.

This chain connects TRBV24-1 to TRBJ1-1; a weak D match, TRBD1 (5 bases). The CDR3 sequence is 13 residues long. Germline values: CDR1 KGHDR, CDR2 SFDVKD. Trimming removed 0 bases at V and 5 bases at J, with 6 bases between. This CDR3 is CATSDLRGTEAFF. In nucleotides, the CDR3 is TGTGCCACCAGTGATTTGCGGGGGACTGAAGCTTTCTTT.

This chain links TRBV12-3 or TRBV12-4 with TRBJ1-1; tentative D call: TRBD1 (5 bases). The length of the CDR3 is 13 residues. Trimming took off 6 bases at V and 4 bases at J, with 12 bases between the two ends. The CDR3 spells CASRSQGGTEAFF. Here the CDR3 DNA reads TGTGCCAGCAGGTCTCAGGGAGGCACTGAAGCTTTCTTT.

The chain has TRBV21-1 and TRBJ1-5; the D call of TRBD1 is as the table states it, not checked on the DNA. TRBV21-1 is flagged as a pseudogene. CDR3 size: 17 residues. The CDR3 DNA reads TGTGCCAGCAGCAACGGGACAGGAGACTATAGCAATCAGCCCCAGCATTTT. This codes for CASSNGTGDYSNQPQHF.

CDR3 DNA: TGTGCCAGCAGCCGCAGGGGAGTCACGTACCAAGAGACCCAGTACTTC. This sequence encodes CASSRRGVTYQETQYF. The chain couples TRBV3-1 (or the pseudogene TRBV3-2) to TRBJ2-5; tentatively, D is TRBD1 (6 bases). Germline assignment: CDR1 LGHDT and CDR2 YNNKEL (reference sequence). The CDR3 is 16 residues long. V was pared by 4 bases and J by 0 bases, with 15 bases between.

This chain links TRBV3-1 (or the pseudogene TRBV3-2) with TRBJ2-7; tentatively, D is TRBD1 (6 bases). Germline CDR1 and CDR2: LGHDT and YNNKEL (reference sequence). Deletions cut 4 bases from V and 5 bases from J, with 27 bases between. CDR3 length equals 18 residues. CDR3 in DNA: TGTGCCAGCAGCCTTTACAGGGTTTCAGGATCTCTCGGGAACGAGCAGTACTTC. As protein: CASSLYRVSGSLGNEQYF.

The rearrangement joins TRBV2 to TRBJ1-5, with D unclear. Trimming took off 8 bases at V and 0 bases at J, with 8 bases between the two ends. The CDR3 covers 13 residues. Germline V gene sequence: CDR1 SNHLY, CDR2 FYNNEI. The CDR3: CASHGLSNQPQHF. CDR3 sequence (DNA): TGTGCCAGCCACGGACTTAGCAATCAGCCCCAGCATTTT.

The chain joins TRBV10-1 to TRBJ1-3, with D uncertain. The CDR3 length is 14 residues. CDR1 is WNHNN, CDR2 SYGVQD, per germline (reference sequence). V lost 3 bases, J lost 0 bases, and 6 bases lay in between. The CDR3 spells CASSDRSSGNTIYF. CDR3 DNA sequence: TGCGCCAGCAGTGATCGTTCCTCTGGAAACACCATATATTTT.

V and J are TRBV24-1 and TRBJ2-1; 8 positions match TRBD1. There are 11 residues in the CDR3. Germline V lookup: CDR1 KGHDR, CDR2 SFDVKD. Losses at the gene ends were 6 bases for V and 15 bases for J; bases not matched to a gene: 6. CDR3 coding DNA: TGTGCCACCAGTTATCAGGACAGGGTGTTCTTC. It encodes CATSYQDRVFF.

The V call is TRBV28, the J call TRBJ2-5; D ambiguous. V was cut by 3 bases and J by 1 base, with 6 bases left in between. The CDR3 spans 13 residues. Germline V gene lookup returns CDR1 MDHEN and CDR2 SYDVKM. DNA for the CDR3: TGTGCCAGCAGTTTGGGCAGCCAAGAGACCCAGTACTTC. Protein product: CASSLGSQETQYF. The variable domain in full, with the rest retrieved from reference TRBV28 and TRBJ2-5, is DVKVTQSSRYLVKRTGEKVFLECVQDMDHENMFWYRQDPGLGLRLIYFSYDVKMKEKGDIPEGYSVSREKKERFSLILESASTNQTSMYLCASSLGSQETQYFGPGTRLLVL.

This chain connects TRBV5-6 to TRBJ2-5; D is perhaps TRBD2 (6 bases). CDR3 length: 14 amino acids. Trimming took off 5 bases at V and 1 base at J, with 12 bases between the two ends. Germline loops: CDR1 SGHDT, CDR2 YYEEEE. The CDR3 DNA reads TGTGCCAGCAGTCCTGGGGGGTCCCAAGAGACCCAGTACTTC. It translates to CASSPGGSQETQYF.

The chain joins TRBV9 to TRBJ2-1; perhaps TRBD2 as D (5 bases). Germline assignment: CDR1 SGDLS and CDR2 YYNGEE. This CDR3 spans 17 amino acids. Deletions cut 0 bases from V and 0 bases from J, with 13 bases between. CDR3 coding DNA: TGTGCCAGCAGCGTAGCCCAGCGGTGGGGCTCCTACAATGAGCAGTTCTTC. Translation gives CASSVAQRWGSYNEQFF.

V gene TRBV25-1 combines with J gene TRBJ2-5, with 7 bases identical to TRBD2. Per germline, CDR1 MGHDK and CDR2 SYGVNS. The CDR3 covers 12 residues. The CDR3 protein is CATEREEATQYF. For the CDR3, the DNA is TGTGCAACCGAACGGGAGGAGGCGACCCAGTACTTC. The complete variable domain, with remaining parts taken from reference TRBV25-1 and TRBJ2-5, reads EADIYQTPRYLVIGTGKKITLECSQTMGHDKMYWYQQDPGMELHLIHYSYGVNSTEKGDLSSESTVSRIRTEHFPLTLESARPSHTSQYLCATEREEATQYFGPGTRLLVL.

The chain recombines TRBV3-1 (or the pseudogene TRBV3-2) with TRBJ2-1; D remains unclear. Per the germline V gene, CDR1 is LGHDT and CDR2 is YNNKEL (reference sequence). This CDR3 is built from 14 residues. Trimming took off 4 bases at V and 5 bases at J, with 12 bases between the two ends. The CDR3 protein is CASSLNYRDNEQFF. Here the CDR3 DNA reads TGTGCCAGCAGCCTAAACTACCGGGACAATGAGCAGTTCTTC.

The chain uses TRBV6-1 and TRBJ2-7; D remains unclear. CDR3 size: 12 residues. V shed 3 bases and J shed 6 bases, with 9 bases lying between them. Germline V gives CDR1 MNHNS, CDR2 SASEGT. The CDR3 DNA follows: TGTGCCAGCAGTGATTCGGTTCCCGAGCAGTACTTC. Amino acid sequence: CASSDSVPEQYF.

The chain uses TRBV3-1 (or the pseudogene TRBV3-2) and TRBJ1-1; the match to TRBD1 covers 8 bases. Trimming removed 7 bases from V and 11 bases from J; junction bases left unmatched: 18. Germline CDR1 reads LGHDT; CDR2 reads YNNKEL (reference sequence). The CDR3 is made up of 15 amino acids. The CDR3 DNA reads TGTGCCAGCAACCACTGGGACAGGTCACATCTAGAGGCTTTCTTT. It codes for CASNHWDRSHLEAFF.

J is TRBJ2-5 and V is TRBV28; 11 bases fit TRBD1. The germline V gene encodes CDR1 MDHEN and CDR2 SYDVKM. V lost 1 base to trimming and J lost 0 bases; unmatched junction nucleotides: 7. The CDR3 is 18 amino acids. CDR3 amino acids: CASSLLIRTGGNQETQYF. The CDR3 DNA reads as TGTGCCAGCAGTTTATTGATTCGGACAGGGGGCAACCAAGAGACCCAGTACTTC.

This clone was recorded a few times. CDR3: CASSSSNRGDGYTF. The CDR3 DNA sequence: TGTGCCAGCAGTTCCAGTAACAGGGGAGATGGCTACACCTTC. The V call is TRBV11-2, the J call TRBJ1-2; 7 bases agree with TRBD1. Losses at the gene ends were 6 bases for V and 6 bases for J; bases not matched to a gene: 10. The CDR3 consists of 14 residues. Germline V CDR1 and CDR2: SGHAT, FQNNGV.

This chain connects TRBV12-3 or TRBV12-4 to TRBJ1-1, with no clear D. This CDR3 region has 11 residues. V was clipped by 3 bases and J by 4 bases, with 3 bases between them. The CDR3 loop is CASSFGTEAFF. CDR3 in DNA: TGTGCCAGCAGTTTCGGCACTGAAGCTTTCTTT.